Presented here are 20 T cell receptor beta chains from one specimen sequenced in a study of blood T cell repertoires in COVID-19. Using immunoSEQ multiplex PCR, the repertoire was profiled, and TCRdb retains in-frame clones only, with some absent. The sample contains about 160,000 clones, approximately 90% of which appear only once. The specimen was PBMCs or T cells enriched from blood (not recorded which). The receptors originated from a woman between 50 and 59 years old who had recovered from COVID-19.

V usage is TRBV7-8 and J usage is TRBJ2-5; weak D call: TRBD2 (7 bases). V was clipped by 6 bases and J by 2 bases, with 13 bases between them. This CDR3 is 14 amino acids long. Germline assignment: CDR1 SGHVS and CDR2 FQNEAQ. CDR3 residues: CASRIEGGQETQYF. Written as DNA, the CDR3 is TGTGCCAGCAGGATAGAGGGGGGGCAAGAGACCCAGTACTTC. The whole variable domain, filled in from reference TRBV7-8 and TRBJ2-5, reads GAGVSQSPRYKVAKRGQDVALRCDPISGHVSLFWYQQALGQGPEFLTYFQNEAQLDKSGLPSDRFFAERPEGSVSTLKIQRTQQEDSAVYLCASRIEGGQETQYFGPGTRLLVL.

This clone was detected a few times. The DNA for the CDR3 is TGCGCCAGCAGCCAAGTCGCCCGGGACAGGGGTTATGGCTACACCTTC. Translating it yields CASSQVARDRGYGYTF. The chain carries TRBV4-1 and TRBJ1-2, with 10 nucleotides matching TRBD1. The ends lost 1 base at V and 5 bases at J; junction bases unmatched: 7. The germline gives CDR1 MGHRA, CDR2 YSYEKL. The CDR3 loop spans 16 amino acids.

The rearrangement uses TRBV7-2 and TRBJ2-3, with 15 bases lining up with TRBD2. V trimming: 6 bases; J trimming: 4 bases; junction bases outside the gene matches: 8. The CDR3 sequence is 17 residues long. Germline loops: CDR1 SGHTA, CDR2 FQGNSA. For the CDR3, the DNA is TGTGCCAGCAGGCCGGGACTAGCGGGGGGCCTGTCAGATACGCAGTATTTT. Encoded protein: CASRPGLAGGLSDTQYF.

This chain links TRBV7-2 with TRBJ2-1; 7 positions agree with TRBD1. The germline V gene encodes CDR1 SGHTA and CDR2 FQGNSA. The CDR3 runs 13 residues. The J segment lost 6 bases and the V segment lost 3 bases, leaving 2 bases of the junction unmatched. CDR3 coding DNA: TGTGCCAGCAGCTTGGGACAGATCAATGAGCAGTTCTTC. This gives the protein CASSLGQINEQFF.

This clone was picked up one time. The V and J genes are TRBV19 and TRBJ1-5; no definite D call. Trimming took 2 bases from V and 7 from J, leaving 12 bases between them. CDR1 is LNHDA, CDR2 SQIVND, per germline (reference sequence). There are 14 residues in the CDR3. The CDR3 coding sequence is TGTGCCAGTAGTATAACGGGGTTTGGACAGCCCCAGCATTTT. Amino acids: CASSITGFGQPQHF.

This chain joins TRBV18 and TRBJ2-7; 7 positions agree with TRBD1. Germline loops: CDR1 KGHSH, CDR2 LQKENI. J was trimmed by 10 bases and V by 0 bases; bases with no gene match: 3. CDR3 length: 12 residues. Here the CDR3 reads CASSPPGQDQYF. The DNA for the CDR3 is TGTGCCAGCTCACCACCTGGACAGGACCAGTACTTC.

The CDR3 sequence is CASSFTFGLAGGYEQFF. As DNA, the CDR3 is TGTGCCAGCAGCTTTACTTTCGGACTAGCGGGGGGATATGAGCAGTTCTTC. V is TRBV21-1 and J is TRBJ2-1; TRBD2, the table's D call, was not compared with the DNA. TRBV21-1 constitutes a pseudogene. This CDR3 has 17 residues.

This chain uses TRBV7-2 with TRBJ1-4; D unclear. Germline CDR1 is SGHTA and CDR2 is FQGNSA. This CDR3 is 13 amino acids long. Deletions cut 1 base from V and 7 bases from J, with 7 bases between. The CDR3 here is CASSLGAGEKLFF. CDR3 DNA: TGTGCCAGCAGCTTAGGAGCGGGTGAAAAACTGTTTTTT.

This CDR3 reads CASSALAGGTDTQYF. The CDR3 DNA reads as TGTGCCAGCAGTGCTTTAGCGGGGGGGACAGATACGCAGTATTTT. This sequence joins TRBV2 and TRBJ2-3; the match to TRBD2 covers 11 bases. CDR1 and CDR2 from the germline V gene are SNHLY and FYNNEI. Trimming at V came to 4 bases and at J to 3 bases, leaving 3 bases not matched to a gene. This CDR3 is built from 15 residues.

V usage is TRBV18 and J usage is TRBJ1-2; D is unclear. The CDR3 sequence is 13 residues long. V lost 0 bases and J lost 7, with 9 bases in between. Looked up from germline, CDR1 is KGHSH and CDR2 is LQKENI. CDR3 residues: CASSPPAAAGYTF. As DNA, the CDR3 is TGTGCCAGCTCACCACCGGCAGCGGCTGGCTACACCTTC.

The CDR3 nucleotides are TGTGCCAGCAGTTCGAGGGGGTCAGCTAACTATGGCTACACCTTC. Its protein is CASSSRGSANYGYTF. The chain carries TRBV6-2 or TRBV6-3 and TRBJ1-2, with D possibly matching TRBD1 (6 bases). The germline CDR1 and CDR2 sequences are MNHEY and SVGEGT. The CDR3 sequence is 15 residues long. V lost 4 bases and J lost 0, with 12 bases in between.

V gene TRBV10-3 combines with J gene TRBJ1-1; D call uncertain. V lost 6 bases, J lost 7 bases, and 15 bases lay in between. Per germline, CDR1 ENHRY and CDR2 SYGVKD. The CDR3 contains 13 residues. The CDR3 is CAIRPREASEAFF. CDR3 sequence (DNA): TGTGCCATCAGACCGAGGGAGGCGAGTGAAGCTTTCTTT.

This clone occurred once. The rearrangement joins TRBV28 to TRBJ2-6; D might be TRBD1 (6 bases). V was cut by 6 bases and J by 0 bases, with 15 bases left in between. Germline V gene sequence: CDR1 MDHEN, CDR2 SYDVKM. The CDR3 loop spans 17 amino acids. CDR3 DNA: TGTGCCAGCAGAAACAGGGCCGTACCCTCTGGGGCCAACGTCCTGACTTTC. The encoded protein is CASRNRAVPSGANVLTF.

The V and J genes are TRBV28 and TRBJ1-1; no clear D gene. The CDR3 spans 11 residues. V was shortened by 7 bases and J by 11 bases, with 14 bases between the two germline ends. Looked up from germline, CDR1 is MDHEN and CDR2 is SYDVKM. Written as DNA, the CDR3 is TGTGCCAGCATTACCACCCGGCGGGCTTTCTTT. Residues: CASITTRRAFF.

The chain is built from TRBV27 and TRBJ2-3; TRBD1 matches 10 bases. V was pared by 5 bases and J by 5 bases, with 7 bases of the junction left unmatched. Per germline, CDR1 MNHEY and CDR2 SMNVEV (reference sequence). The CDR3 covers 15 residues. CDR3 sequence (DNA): TGTGCCAGCAGTCTAGGGACAGGGGCCAAAGATACGCAGTATTTT. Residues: CASSLGTGAKDTQYF.

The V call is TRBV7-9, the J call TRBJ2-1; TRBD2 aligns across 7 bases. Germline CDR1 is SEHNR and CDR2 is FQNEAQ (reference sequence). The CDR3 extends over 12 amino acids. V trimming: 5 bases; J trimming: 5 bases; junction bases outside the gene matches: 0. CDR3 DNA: TGTGCCAGCAGCCGGGGGGACAATGAGCAGTTCTTC. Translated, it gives CASSRGDNEQFF.

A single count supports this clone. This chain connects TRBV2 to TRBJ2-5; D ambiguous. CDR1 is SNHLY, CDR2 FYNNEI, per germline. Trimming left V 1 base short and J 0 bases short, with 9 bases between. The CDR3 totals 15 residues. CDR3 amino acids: CASSEGQVYQETQYF. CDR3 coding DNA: TGTGCCAGCAGTGAAGGGCAAGTGTACCAAGAGACCCAGTACTTC.

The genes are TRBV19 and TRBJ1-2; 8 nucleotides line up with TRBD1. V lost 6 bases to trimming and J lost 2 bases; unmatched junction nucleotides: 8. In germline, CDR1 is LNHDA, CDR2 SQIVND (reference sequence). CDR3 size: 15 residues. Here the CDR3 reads CASRVRTGPNYGYTF. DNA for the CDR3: TGTGCCAGTAGGGTCCGGACAGGGCCGAACTATGGCTACACCTTC.

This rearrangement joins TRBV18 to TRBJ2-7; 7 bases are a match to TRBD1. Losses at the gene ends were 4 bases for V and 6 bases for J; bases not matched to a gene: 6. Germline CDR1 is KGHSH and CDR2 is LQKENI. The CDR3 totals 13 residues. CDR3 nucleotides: TGTGCCAGCTCACGAGACAGGGCTGGCGAGCAGTACTTC. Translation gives CASSRDRAGEQYF. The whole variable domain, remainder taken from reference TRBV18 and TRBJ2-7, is NAGVMQNPRHLVRRRGQEARLRCSPMKGHSHVYWYRQLPEEGLKFMVYLQKENIIDESGMPKERFSAEFPKEGPSILRIQQVVRGDSAAYFCASSRDRAGEQYFGPGTRLTVT.

CDR3: CASSRQGVGYGYTF. The CDR3 DNA reads TGTGCCAGCAGTCGACAGGGTGTGGGCTATGGCTACACCTTC. V and J are TRBV6-2 or TRBV6-3 and TRBJ1-2; 7 bases map to TRBD1. CDR1 and CDR2 from the germline V gene are MNHEY and SVGEGT. The CDR3 covers 14 residues. J gave up 4 bases and V 5 bases, and 7 bases lay outside the gene matches.